A selection of T cell receptor beta chains follows, all from one sample in a study of tumor-infiltrating lymphocytes in primary liver carcinoma. MiXCR was run by TCRdb on the multiplex PCR reads, yielding one entry per CDR3 protein. The sample has approximately 80,000 distinct CDR3 sequences, about 75% seen once. Sequencing input: tumor-adjacent normal liver tissue. These receptors were obtained from a man between 35 and 55 years old with primary liver carcinoma and hepatitis B virus infection. Each CDR3 is given with its conserved first and last residue. The order of the fields is V gene, clone size, CDR3 length, J gene, D gene, CDR3 protein, CDR3 DNA. The D gene is left open where the match is weak. Some rows mark clone size as missing; the rest say once, few, many or name a class of expanded clone.

>TRBV12-3/TRBV12-4|many|15|TRBJ1-1|TRBD1
CASRRRTGENTEAFF
TGTGCCAGCCGACGAAGGACAGGGGAAAACACTGAAGCTTTCTTT
>TRBV5-1|many|17|TRBJ2-3|TRBD2
CASSLRLAGGHTDTQYF
TGCGCCAGCAGCTTAAGACTAGCGGGAGGACACACAGATACGCAGTATTTT
>TRBV9|once|16|TRBJ2-3|TRBD2
CASSVLAEGSADTQYF
TGCGCCAGCAGCGTCCTAGCGGAAGGAAGCGCAGATACGCAGTATTTT
>TRBV28|.|14|TRBJ2-7|.
CVSSSLTGDYEQYF
TGTGTCAGCAGTAGTCTAACGGGAGACTACGAGCAGTACTTC
>TRBV12-3/TRBV12-4|.|16|TRBJ2-2|.
CASHLGGMPDTGELSF
TGTGCCAGCCACCTAGGCGGGATGCCGGACACTGGGGAGCTGTCTTTT
>TRBV11-2|.|15|TRBJ2-7|.
CARSLRCAGENEQYF
TGTGCCAGGAGCTTACGATGTGCAGGGGAAAACGAGCAGTACTTC
>TRBV25-1|few|14|TRBJ2-1|TRBD2
CTSTAGGSYNEQFF
TGTACCAGTACAGCGGGAGGTTCCTACAATGAGCAGTTCTTC
>TRBV4-3|.|14|TRBJ2-7|.
CASSQDRRSYEQYF
TGCGCCAGCAGTCAAGACCGCAGATCCTACGAGCAGTACTTC
>TRBV29-1|few|15|TRBJ1-2|TRBD1
CSVAPRLQGAFGYTF
TGCAGCGTGGCCCCCCGCCTACAGGGGGCTTTTGGCTACACCTTC
>TRBV29-1|.|20|TRBJ2-1|TRBD2
CSVEGVGLGLAGASYNEQFF
TGCAGTGTTGAAGGCGTAGGGCTAGGGCTAGCGGGAGCATCCTACAATGAGCAGTTCTTC
>TRBV10-3|.|16|TRBJ2-2|TRBD1
CAIIGTEGGNTVELFF
TGTGCGATCATTGGGACAGAAGGTGGGAACACCGTGGAGCTGTTTTTT
>TRBV10-3|.|15|TRBJ2-7|.
CAISEIRLRTYERCF
TGTGCCATCAGTGAGATAAGGTTAAGGACTTACGAGCGGTGCTTC
>TRBV11-2|.|15|TRBJ2-4|.
CASTTSAVAKNIHHF
TGTGCCAGCACCACTTCGGCGGTAGCCAAAAACATTCATCACTTC
>TRBV12-3/TRBV12-4|.|12|TRBJ2-2|.
CASGPRTGELFF
TGTGCTAGCGGTCCGCGGACCGGGGAGCTGTTTTTT
>TRBV6-1|.|12|TRBJ2-1|.
CARSQGSVGQFF
TGTGCCAGAAGTCAAGGAAGCGTGGGGCAGTTCTTC
>TRBV4-3|.|14|TRBJ2-5|TRBD2
CASSRNWGGETQYF
TGCGCCAGCAGCCGAAACTGGGGGGGGGAGACCCAGTACTTC
>TRBV5-6|.|15|TRBJ2-2|TRBD1
CGSSSVTGVTGELFF
TGTGGTAGCAGCTCCGTGACAGGGGTGACCGGGGAGCTGTTTTTT
>TRBV4-3|few|19|TRBJ1-4|TRBD1
CASSQEYGRGRETNEKLFF
TGCGCCAGCAGCCAAGAGTATGGCAGGGGGCGCGAAACTAATGAAAAACTGTTTTTT
>TRBV5-6|.|17|TRBJ2-7|TRBD2
CASSLALAGVSSYVQYF
TGTGCCAGCAGCTTGGCATTAGCGGGAGTGAGCTCCTACGTGCAGTACTTC
>TRBV6-1|.|16|TRBJ2-2|.
CASLAWPRLNTGELFF
TGTGCCAGCCTGGCCTGGCCGCGATTAAATACCGGGGAGCTGTTCTTT
>TRBV5-6|.|13|TRBJ1-2|TRBD1
CLSSLVGTGGYAF
TGTCTCAGCAGCTTGGTTGGGACAGGAGGCTACGCCTTC
>TRBV5-4|.|13|TRBJ1-6|.
CASSIEPGGAFHF
TGTGCCAGCAGCATAGAGCCGGGGGGGGCCTTCCATTTT
>TRBV4-3|once|15|TRBJ2-7|.
CASSQDRGAGDERYF
TGCGCCAGCAGCCAAGATAGGGGGGCGGGAGACGAGCGATACTTC
>TRBV4-3|.|15|TRBJ2-7|.
CASSQELAGGRGQYF
TGCGCCAGCAGCCAGGAGCTAGCAGGAGGGCGCGGGCAATACTTC
>TRBV28|.|13|TRBJ1-2|.
CASILTARDGYTF
TGTGCCAGCATTCTGACAGCGAGGGATGGCTACACCTTC
>TRBV6-2/TRBV6-3|once|15|TRBJ1-2|TRBD1
CASSYRDRNNYGYTF
TGTGCCAGCAGTTACCGGGACAGAAATAACTATGGCTACACTTTC
>TRBV7-8|few|14|TRBJ2-1|.
CASSQRNSYNEQFF
TGTGCCAGCAGCCAGCGCAACTCCTACAATGAGCAGTTCTTC
>TRBV4-1|.|16|TRBJ1-3|TRBD1
CASSQGGQPSGNTIYF
TGCGCCAGCAGTCAAGGGGGACAGCCCTCTGGAAACACCATATACTTT
>TRBV2|.|14|TRBJ1-5|.
CANRDMYSNQPQHF
TGTGCCAACAGGGACATGTATAGCAATCAGCCCCAGCATTTT
>TRBV4-1|.|19|TRBJ2-5|TRBD2
CAGSRVRPSSGREQETQYF
TGCGCCGGCAGCCGAGTGCGCCCCTCTAGCGGGAGGGAACAAGAGACCCAGTACTTC
>TRBV14|many|13|TRBJ2-3|.
CASSLSRSDTQYF
TGTGCCAGCAGCCTAAGCAGGTCAGATACGCAGTATTTT
>TRBV6-5|few|17|TRBJ2-2|TRBD2
CASSYSWSSGSTGELFF
TGTGCCAGCAGTTACTCGTGGTCTAGCGGGAGTACCGGGGAGCTGTTTTTT
>TRBV5-4|.|16|TRBJ2-7|.
CANSGFGAVATYDQYF
TGTGCCAACAGCGGTTTCGGGGCGGTAGCAACCTACGACCAGTACTTC
>TRBV11-2|.|15|TRBJ2-5|.
CASSFEFKGTETQYF
TGTGCCAGCAGCTTTGAATTCAAGGGCACCGAGACTCAGTACTTC
>TRBV28|many|14|TRBJ2-7|TRBD2
CASSRGRVTYEQYF
TGTGCCAGCAGTAGAGGGAGGGTTACCTACGAGCAGTACTTC
>TRBV7-9|.|14|TRBJ2-7|.
CVSSSGYQLDEQYF
TGTGTCAGCAGCTCGGGCTATCAACTGGACGAGCAGTACTTC
>TRBV20-1|.|14|TRBJ1-5|.
CSAREGLGGDTQHF
TGCAGTGCTAGAGAGGGACTAGGAGGCGATACGCAGCATTTT
>TRBV29-1|many|12|TRBJ2-1|.
CSVTLTYNEQFF
TGCAGCGTCACCCTTACCTACAATGAGCAGTTCTTC
>TRBV28|.|16|TRBJ2-1|TRBD2
CASTRLGLAGRNEQFF
TGTGCCAGCACTCGCCTTGGACTAGCGGGACGCAATGAGCAGTTCTTC
>TRBV6-2/TRBV6-3|.|14|TRBJ1-5|.
CASSYSGGLQSQHF
TGTGCCAGCAGTTACTCGGGAGGACTACAGTCCCAGCATTTT
>TRBV7-3|.|17|TRBJ2-2|TRBD2
CASSPRTSGGNTGELFF
TGTGCCAGCAGCCCTCGAACTAGCGGGGGGAACACTGGGGAGCTGTTTTTT
>TRBV6-1|.|15|TRBJ2-7|.
CASSIEGGGIYEQHF
TGTGCCAGCAGTATCGAAGGTGGGGGAATCTACGAGCAGCACTTC
>TRBV4-1|.|16|TRBJ1-6|.
CASSQEEVSYNSPFHF
TGCGCCAGCAGCCAAGAAGAGGTTTCCTATAACTCACCCTTCCACTTT
>TRBV4-3|.|12|TRBJ2-2|.
CASRDDAGEPFF
TGCGCCAGCAGAGACGATGCCGGGGAGCCGTTTTTT
>TRBV6-5|many|13|TRBJ2-1|TRBD1
CASSGQGNNEQFF
TGTGCCAGCAGTGGACAGGGGAACAATGAGCAGTTCTTC
>TRBV6-2/TRBV6-3|.|16|TRBJ2-7|TRBD2
CASSSYGAGPTYRQHF
TGTGCCAGCAGTTCCTATGGAGCGGGACCTACCTACAGGCAGCACTTC
>TRBV29-1|.|12|TRBJ2-7|.
CSAEIGAGEQYF
TGCAGCGCTGAGATTGGGGCGGGAGAGCAGTACTTC
>TRBV29-1|.|12|TRBJ2-7|.
CSDTSSSYDQYF
TGCAGCGATACTAGCAGCTCCTACGACCAGTACTTC
>TRBV6-5|.|17|TRBJ2-3|TRBD1
CASSPRTGVISNQPQYF
TGTGCCAGCAGCCCCCGGACAGGGGTGATTAGCAATCAGCCCCAGTATTTT
>TRBV11-2|.|12|TRBJ2-1|TRBD2
CVSSLAGNEQFF
TGTGTCAGCAGTCTAGCGGGAAATGAGCAGTTCTTC
>TRBV4-2|.|15|TRBJ1-2|TRBD1
CASSQEAGGGYGYTF
TGTGCCAGCAGCCAAGAGGCAGGGGGTGGATATGGCTACACCTTC
>TRBV4-3|.|15|TRBJ2-7|.
CASSQETSGAYEQYF
TGCGCCAGCAGCCAAGAAACGTCAGGGGCTTACGAGCAGTACTTC
>TRBV5-6|.|16|TRBJ2-1|TRBD2
CASSREGLNSYNEQSF
TGTGCCAGCAGCCGGGAGGGACTCAACTCATACAATGAGCAGTCCTTC